This T cell receptor beta chain was obtained from a study of T-cell memory formation after mild COVID-19. Study at large: Most TCR clusters belonged to a single donor.

About this clonotype: The target antigen is unknown.

V lost 8 bases to trimming and J lost 6 bases; unmatched junction nucleotides: 9. CDR3 length equals 14 residues. TCRdb reprocessed the 5' RACE reads via MiXCR and lists one record per CDR3 protein. Among 400,000 to 450,000 distinct CDR3 sequences listed, approximately 18% were seen once. Study conclusions and caveats: Clones that contracted from day 15 to 85 had balanced CD4/CD8; later expanders were CD4+ biased. Cross-reactive memory apparently joined, as some responding clones appeared in pre-infection memory.

The TCR was taken from a man aged 18-30 years who had mild COVID-19 (a few samples of this study predate the infection). Cell type and time point are not known. The specimen sequenced was PBMCs or a T cell subset sorted from them (not recorded which). This rearrangement joins TRBV12-3 or TRBV12-4 to TRBJ2-1; 8 nucleotides match TRBD2. The CDR3 coding sequence is TGTGCCAGCGAACGCGGGGGGCGTCTCAATGAGCAGTTCTTC. This translates into CASERGGRLNEQFF.